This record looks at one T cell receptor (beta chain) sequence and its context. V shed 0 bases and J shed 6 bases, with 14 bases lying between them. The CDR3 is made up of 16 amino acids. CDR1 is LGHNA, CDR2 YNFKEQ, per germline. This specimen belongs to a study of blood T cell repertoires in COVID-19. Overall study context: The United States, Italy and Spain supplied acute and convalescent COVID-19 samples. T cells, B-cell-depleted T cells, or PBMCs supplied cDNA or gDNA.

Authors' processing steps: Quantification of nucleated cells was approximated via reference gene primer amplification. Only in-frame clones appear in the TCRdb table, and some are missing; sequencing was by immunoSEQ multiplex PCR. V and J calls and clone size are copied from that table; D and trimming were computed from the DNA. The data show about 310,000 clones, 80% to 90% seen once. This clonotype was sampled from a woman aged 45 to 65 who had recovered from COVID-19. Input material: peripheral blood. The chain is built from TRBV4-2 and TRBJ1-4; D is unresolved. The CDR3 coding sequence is TGTGCCAGCAGCCAAGATTTTGGAGGGTTTTATGAAAAACTGTTTTTT. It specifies CASSQDFGGFYEKLFF.